These 28 T cell receptor beta chains were sequenced from one sample in a study of shared clonotypes between healthy human individuals. Sequencing used immunoSEQ multiplex PCR; TCRdb keeps in-frame clones, though not all of them. In the table there are hundreds of thousands of clones, roughly 97% of which are singletons. The sequencing input was naive CD4+ T cells sorted from blood. The subset: CD45RA+ positively selected. The receptors here all came from a woman aged 30 to 39 in good health.

This rearrangement joins TRBV27 to TRBJ2-5; the D is unclear. Trimming took off 5 bases at V and 5 bases at J, with 12 bases between the two ends. CDR3 length: 13 residues. Germline V gene data show CDR1 as MNHEY and CDR2 as SMNVEV (reference sequence). Here the CDR3 DNA reads TGTGCCAGCAGTCGGGCCCCTCGGGAGACCCAGTACTTC. Translated: CASSRAPRETQYF.

The rearrangement uses TRBV6-6 and TRBJ1-1, with a weak D call TRBD1 (6 bases). Trimming stripped 6 bases from V and 8 bases from J, with 16 bases between. CDR1 and CDR2 (germline): MNHNY, SVGAGI (reference sequence). There are 13 residues in the CDR3. The DNA of the CDR3 is TGTGCCAGCAGAAACGGGTGGACAGAAGAAGCTTTCTTT. This codes for CASRNGWTEEAFF.

The chain recombines TRBV7-9 with TRBJ2-4; 7 nucleotides agree with TRBD2. With V trimmed by 1 base and J by 2 bases, 14 bases remained unmatched. Germline lookup yields CDR1 SEHNR and CDR2 FQNEAQ (reference sequence). The CDR3 sequence is 19 residues long. In DNA, the CDR3 is TGTGCCAGCAGCTTAGTCTGGGAGGGCGGGAGTGGAACCAAAAACATTCAGTACTTC. Its translation: CASSLVWEGGSGTKNIQYF.

The genes are TRBV5-1 and TRBJ2-5; 7 positions match TRBD1. This CDR3 contains 14 residues. With V trimmed by 5 bases and J by 5 bases, 9 bases remained unmatched. Germline CDR1 is SGHRS and CDR2 is YFSETQ. Written as DNA, the CDR3 is TGCGCCAGCAGGTCGACAGGGCTGGGGGAGACCCAGTACTTC. Translation: CASRSTGLGETQYF.

This chain connects TRBV28 to TRBJ1-1; D is unresolved. CDR1 and CDR2 (germline): MDHEN, SYDVKM. V lost 4 bases and J lost 1, with 4 bases in between. The CDR3 length is 12 residues. DNA of the CDR3: TGTGCCAGCAGTTGGGGGAACACTGAAGCTTTCTTT. Translated, it gives CASSWGNTEAFF. The full variable domain, with the rest looked up from reference TRBV28 and TRBJ1-1, is DVKVTQSSRYLVKRTGEKVFLECVQDMDHENMFWYRQDPGLGLRLIYFSYDVKMKEKGDIPEGYSVSREKKERFSLILESASTNQTSMYLCASSWGNTEAFFGQGTRLTVV.

The chain carries TRBV18 and TRBJ1-1; D gene unclear. Germline lookup yields CDR1 KGHSH and CDR2 LQKENI. Trimming took off 4 bases at V and 4 bases at J, with 16 bases between the two ends. The CDR3 has 15 amino acids. CDR3 residues: CASSLSEAPGTEAFF. The CDR3 DNA reads TGTGCCAGCTCACTTTCCGAGGCCCCAGGCACTGAAGCTTTCTTT.

This sequence joins TRBV6-5 and TRBJ2-2; no reliable D call. V was cut by 6 bases and J by 5 bases, with 10 bases left in between. There are 13 residues in the CDR3. Germline V lookup: CDR1 MNHEY, CDR2 SVGAGI. This CDR3 reads CASSFLGTGELFF. The CDR3 region has the DNA TGTGCCAGCAGCTTCCTAGGGACCGGGGAGCTGTTTTTT.

This rearrangement joins TRBV5-6 to TRBJ1-2, with D perhaps TRBD1 (6 bases). The CDR3 runs 13 residues. With 4 bases removed from V and 2 bases from J, the gap between germline ends came to 9 bases. CDR1 is SGHDT, CDR2 YYEEEE, per germline. The CDR3 reads CASSDDRNYGYTF. Written as DNA, the CDR3 is TGTGCCAGCAGCGACGACAGGAACTATGGCTACACCTTC. The variable domain in full, with the rest retrieved from reference TRBV5-6 and TRBJ1-2, is DAGVTQSPTHLIKTRGQQVTLRCSPKSGHDTVSWYQQALGQGPQFIFQYYEEEERQRGNFPDRFSGHQFPNYSSELNVNALLLGDSALYLCASSDDRNYGYTFGSGTRLTVV.

The chain combines TRBV27 with TRBJ2-7, with D perhaps TRBD1 (5 bases). This CDR3 spans 14 amino acids. V gave up 5 bases and J gave up 7 bases, with 18 bases separating them. Germline CDR1 is MNHEY and CDR2 is SMNVEV (reference sequence). The DNA of the CDR3 is TGTGCCAGCAGTCATCGGTTTGGACATTGGGAGCAGTACTTC. It specifies CASSHRFGHWEQYF.

The chain is built from TRBV30 and TRBJ2-1, with a tentative D call TRBD2 (6 bases). From germline, CDR1 is GTSNPN and CDR2 SVGIG (reference sequence). Trimming removed 4 bases at V and 4 bases at J, with 11 bases between. The CDR3 totals 13 residues. CDR3 protein: CAWTGERYNEQFF. CDR3 DNA: TGTGCCTGGACGGGGGAGAGGTACAATGAGCAGTTCTTC.

The CDR3 is CASSLGLAGGSGPGELFF. DNA for the CDR3: TGTGCCAGCAGCTTGGGACTAGCGGGAGGTTCGGGGCCCGGGGAGCTGTTTTTT. J is TRBJ2-2 and V is TRBV7-3; TRBD2 agrees at 15 bases. J was trimmed by 6 bases and V by 3 bases; bases with no gene match: 8. The germline V gene has CDR1 SGHTA and CDR2 FQGTGA. CDR3 length equals 18 residues.

In the case of this clone: Additional DNA sequences in this sample encode the identical CDR3. This chain links TRBV28 with TRBJ1-5, with D uncertain. This CDR3 has 12 amino acids. V dropped 4 bases and J dropped 1 base, with 2 bases sitting between them. Germline CDR1 reads MDHEN; CDR2 reads SYDVKM. For the CDR3, the DNA is TGTGCCAGCAGTTACAGCAATCAGCCCCAGCATTTT. Amino acids: CASSYSNQPQHF.

The V and J genes are TRBV19 and TRBJ1-5, with D possibly being TRBD1 (6 bases). This CDR3 contains 16 residues. Germline-derived CDR1 and CDR2 are LNHDA and SQIVND (reference sequence). Trimming removed 3 bases from V and 2 bases from J, with 14 bases in between. The CDR3 loop is CASSIWAPGGNQPQHF. The CDR3, as DNA: TGTGCCAGTAGTATCTGGGCCCCAGGGGGCAATCAGCCCCAGCATTTT.

This chain connects TRBV19 to TRBJ2-1; 8 positions agree with TRBD2. Germline assignment: CDR1 LNHDA and CDR2 SQIVND (reference sequence). Losses at the gene ends were 4 bases for V and 4 bases for J; bases not matched to a gene: 6. This CDR3 is 15 amino acids long. In DNA form, the CDR3 reads TGTGCCAGTAGTAGGATAGCGGGGACTTACAATGAGCAGTTCTTC. Translated, it gives CASSRIAGTYNEQFF. The full variable domain, with the rest looked up from reference TRBV19 and TRBJ2-1, is DGGITQSPKYLFRKEGQNVTLSCEQNLNHDAMYWYRQDPGQGLRLIYYSQIVNDFQKGDIAEGYSVSREKKESFPLTVTSAQKNPTAFYLCASSRIAGTYNEQFFGPGTRLTVL.

J is TRBJ2-1 and V is TRBV21-1; the table's D call, TRBD2, was not checked against the DNA. TRBV21-1 is an annotated pseudogene. This CDR3 contains 15 residues. The CDR3 is CASSKDRVWLNEQFF. In DNA form, the CDR3 reads TGTGCCAGCAGCAAAGACCGGGTTTGGCTGAATGAGCAGTTCTTC.

The chain recombines TRBV19 with TRBJ2-1; 9 bases fit TRBD2. After removal of 3 bases from V and 6 bases from J, the junction contained 3 bases not matched to a gene. Germline assignment: CDR1 LNHDA and CDR2 SQIVND (reference sequence). The CDR3 extends over 14 amino acids. DNA of the CDR3: TGTGCCAGTAGTATGAGGGGACTAGCCAATGAGCAGTTCTTC. Its protein is CASSMRGLANEQFF. The full variable domain, with the rest looked up from reference TRBV19 and TRBJ2-1, is DGGITQSPKYLFRKEGQNVTLSCEQNLNHDAMYWYRQDPGQGLRLIYYSQIVNDFQKGDIAEGYSVSREKKESFPLTVTSAQKNPTAFYLCASSMRGLANEQFFGPGTRLTVL.

The chain joins TRBV27 to TRBJ1-1; no clear D. V lost 6 bases to trimming and J lost 1 base, with 12 bases between them. Germline CDR1 and CDR2: MNHEY and SMNVEV (reference sequence). This CDR3 is 14 amino acids long. The CDR3 region is CASRSIGRNTEAFF. The DNA for the CDR3 is TGTGCCAGCAGGAGCATCGGGAGGAACACTGAAGCTTTCTTT.

The V call is TRBV28, the J call TRBJ1-5; D ambiguous. V gave up 4 bases and J gave up 6 bases, with 31 bases separating them. In germline, CDR1 is MDHEN, CDR2 SYDVKM. The CDR3 covers 20 residues. The CDR3 sequence is CASSSQLVPGGLPEGQPQHF. CDR3 coding DNA: TGTGCCAGCAGTTCCCAATTGGTGCCCGGCGGGCTCCCCGAGGGTCAGCCCCAGCATTTT.

V usage is TRBV5-1 and J usage is TRBJ1-2; 8 bases are shared with TRBD1. Germline trimming cut 0 bases from V and 4 bases from J; bases unmatched to any gene: 5. The CDR3 sequence is 15 residues long. The germline gives CDR1 SGHRS, CDR2 YFSETQ. CDR3 nucleotides: TGCGCCAGCAGCTTGGGGGACAGGTCAATCTATGGCTACACCTTC. Its translation is CASSLGDRSIYGYTF.

CDR3 nucleotide sequence: TGTGCCAGCAGGGGGACTAGCGGGACCTACGAGCAGTACTTC. This translates into CASRGTSGTYEQYF. The chain employs TRBV6-1 and TRBJ2-7, with 13 bases lining up with TRBD2. The V and J ends lost 6 bases and 2 bases, in that order; junction bases with no gene match: 1. The CDR3 loop spans 14 amino acids. The germline V gene has CDR1 MNHNS and CDR2 SASEGT.

The rearrangement joins TRBV19 to TRBJ2-5, with 7 nucleotides matching TRBD2. CDR3 size: 15 residues. V shed 8 bases and J 2 bases; nucleotides not matched to a gene: 11. CDR1 and CDR2 (germline): LNHDA, SQIVND (reference sequence). CDR3 in DNA: TGTGCCAGTGCTCGACTAGCCTTTACTCAAGAGACCCAGTACTTC. It is translated as CASARLAFTQETQYF.

This sequence joins TRBV6-6 and TRBJ1-2, with TRBD1 matching over 7 bases. Germline values: CDR1 MNHNY, CDR2 SVGAGI (reference sequence). V lost 5 bases and J lost 5; bases outside the gene matches: 14. The length of the CDR3 is 16 residues. The CDR3 DNA sequence: TGTGCCAGCAGTATTCAGACTGGGACAGTTACATATGGCTACACCTTC. Amino acid sequence: CASSIQTGTVTYGYTF.

V gene TRBV7-3 combines with J gene TRBJ2-1, with 11 bases aligning to TRBD2. The V and J ends lost 6 bases and 8 bases, in that order; junction bases with no gene match: 9. The CDR3 has 15 amino acids. Looked up from germline, CDR1 is SGHTA and CDR2 is FQGTGA. CDR3 region: CASSQLAGVGHEQFF. The CDR3 nucleotides are TGTGCCAGCAGTCAACTAGCGGGAGTGGGCCATGAGCAGTTCTTC.

This sequence joins TRBV18 and TRBJ2-5; D gene uncertain. This CDR3 spans 13 amino acids. Germline lookup yields CDR1 KGHSH and CDR2 LQKENI. Trimming shortened V by 3 bases and J by 2 bases, and 7 bases separated the two germline ends. The DNA for the CDR3 is TGTGCCAGCTCACCCCCGGAGCAAGAGACCCAGTACTTC. Its translation: CASSPPEQETQYF.

This clone was seen a handful of times. The chain is built from TRBV7-9 and TRBJ1-2, with 10 bases fitting TRBD1. This CDR3 has 14 residues. V shed 10 bases, J shed 2 bases, and the junction held 7 bases outside the gene matches. Germline assignment: CDR1 SEHNR and CDR2 FQNEAQ (reference sequence). The CDR3 coding sequence is TGTGCCACGAGGGGACAGGGGCTCAACTATGGCTACACCTTC. It yields the protein CATRGQGLNYGYTF.

This rearrangement joins TRBV19 to TRBJ2-6; 7 bases agree with TRBD1. This CDR3 has 16 amino acids. Germline CDR1 is LNHDA and CDR2 is SQIVND (reference sequence). V lost 8 bases and J lost 2; bases outside the gene matches: 9. DNA for the CDR3: TGTGCCAGTGCAACAGGGGCGACTACTGGGGCCAACGTCCTGACTTTC. Its translation is CASATGATTGANVLTF.

This chain uses TRBV2 with TRBJ1-1; a weak D match, TRBD1 (5 bases). CDR1 and CDR2 from the germline V gene are SNHLY and FYNNEI. This CDR3 contains 13 residues. Trimming removed 6 bases from V and 1 base from J, with 9 bases in between. The CDR3 nucleotides read TGTGCCAGCAGAAAGAGGGGGAACACTGAAGCTTTCTTT. Its translation is CASRKRGNTEAFF. The variable domain in full, with the rest retrieved from reference TRBV2 and TRBJ1-1, is EPEVTQTPSHQVTQMGQEVILRCVPISNHLYFYWYRQILGQKVEFLVSFYNNEISEKSEIFDDQFSVERPDGSNFTLKIRSTKLEDSAMYFCASRKRGNTEAFFGQGTRLTVV.

The chain joins TRBV27 to TRBJ1-1; D not resolved. V gave up 5 bases and J gave up 3 bases, with 10 bases separating them. The CDR3 covers 13 residues. CDR1 and CDR2 from the germline V gene are MNHEY and SMNVEV (reference sequence). The CDR3 spells CASSLAWDTEAFF. CDR3 nucleotide sequence: TGTGCCAGCAGTCTCGCGTGGGACACTGAAGCTTTCTTT.